The clone carrying this T cell receptor (beta chain) was counted at least ten times. Its antigen remains unknown. This specimen comes from a study of T cells in Graves' hyperthyroidism and ophthalmopathy. The length of the CDR3 is 16 residues. CDR1 is SNHLY, CDR2 FYNNEI, per germline. V was clipped by 7 bases and J by 8 bases; unmatched bases: 14. Study findings and constraints: A model of 13 V-J pairs discriminated ophthalmopathy from stable hyperthyroidism. The model made its ophthalmopathy prediction, and onset followed a median about 6.8 months later.

Clinical symptoms, serum thyroxine and TRAb, thyroid ultrasound and orbital computed tomography together formed the diagnostic basis. RNA transcripts served as the template for amplifying TCR beta CDR3 regions. During a first-round RT-PCR of the TCR CDR3, the HTBI primer set was used. TCRdb re-derived calls from the multiplex PCR reads in MiXCR, one entry per CDR3 protein. The sample lists some 600,000 distinct CDR3 sequences; approximately 44% were seen once. The chain recombines TRBV2 with TRBJ1-6; 7 bases line up with TRBD1. This clonotype was obtained from a woman aged 18-29 years with Graves' hyperthyroidism. The source material was peripheral blood or thyroid tissue (not recorded which). The CDR3 here is CASTWNPDRPDSPLHF. For the CDR3, the DNA is TGTGCCAGCACTTGGAACCCGGACAGGCCGGATTCACCCCTCCACTTT.